This TCR beta chain was sequenced in a study of response to subunit inactivated influenza vaccine. TCRdb itself ran the RT-PCR reads through MiXCR, one entry per CDR3 protein. The sample holds 150,000 to 200,000 distinct CDR3 sequences; roughly a tenth are singletons and the top ten take around 12%. Study-wide findings and caveats: A suggestion made by the authors is that each seasonal influenza vaccination recruits few new T cells.

This clonotype turned up a few times. Its antigen is not identified. This specimen was non-naive T cells sorted from PBMCs, taken 40 to 50 days after vaccination. This receptor was taken from a man in his forties or fifties who received an inactivated influenza vaccine.

CDR3 bases: TGCAGTGCTAGGGACCTAGCGGGAGGGCCCGATGAGCAGTTCTTC. Translating gives CSARDLAGGPDEQFF. This chain links TRBV20-1 with TRBJ2-1; TRBD2 matches at 12 bases. CDR1 and CDR2 from the germline V gene are DFQATT and SNEGSKA (reference sequence). This CDR3 comprises 15 residues. V shed 3 bases, J shed 8 bases, and the junction held 8 bases outside the gene matches.